This entry describes one TCR beta chain. Its antigen is undetermined. The data were produced by immunoSEQ multiplex PCR, yet TCRdb's version contains in-frame clones alone and is incomplete. The repertoire holds about 100,000 clones, approximately 90% seen once, with around 0.58% in the top ten. The entry originates in a study of OX40 agonist ivuxolimab in advanced cancers. About the research overall: Given to patients was ivuxolimab, an agonistic anti-OX40 (CD134) antibody. Findings and caveats of the study: The study found that CD8+ T cells averaged more expanded clones than CD4+. Individuals who were partial responders at 0.1-3.0 mg/kg had clonal expansion that ranked among the lowest.

People who had autoimmune disease history or systemic immunosuppression were excluded. The CDR3 totals 13 residues. V was trimmed by 4 bases and J by 1 base, leaving 4 bases between them. Germline lookup yields CDR1 MDHEN and CDR2 SYDVKM. This TCR was recovered from an adult with an advanced solid tumor such as melanoma, head and neck, liver or kidney cancer. The chain links TRBV28 to TRBJ2-2; D call uncertain. The source was CD4+ or CD8+ T cells sorted from blood, collected in a trial of the OX40 agonist ivuxolimab. This CDR3 reads CASSYGNTGELFF. CDR3 DNA: TGTGCCAGCAGTTACGGGAACACCGGGGAGCTGTTTTTT.